This T cell receptor (beta chain) was recorded in a study of Graves' ophthalmopathy and Graves' hyperthyroidism. The study's findings and limits: In blood appeared most of the expanded thyroid clonotypes whose frequency exceeded 0.001.

This clonotype has only a few counts. What it binds is not known. V was trimmed by 4 bases and J by 0 bases, leaving 22 bases between them. Germline V CDR1 and CDR2: LNHDA, SQIVND (reference sequence). CDR3 length: 19 amino acids. Amplification of TCR beta CDR3 regions used RNA transcripts. RT-PCR in the first round used HTBI primers; a second-round multiplex PCR followed. TCRdb re-analysed the multiplex PCR reads in MiXCR, keeping a single row per CDR3 protein. The data hold hundreds of thousands of distinct CDR3 sequences, with around 50% observed a single time. The source of this sequence is an adult man with Graves' ophthalmopathy. V and J are TRBV19 and TRBJ1-5; the D gene is possibly TRBD1 (6 bases). Sample: peripheral blood. CDR3 residues: CASSTGQRRRADSNQPQHF. The DNA of the CDR3 is TGTGCCAGTAGTACCGGACAGAGACGGAGAGCTGATAGCAATCAGCCCCAGCATTTT.